This TCR beta chain was captured in a study of shared T cell receptors in the human thymus. Sequenced by immunoSEQ multiplex PCR; TCRdb stores in-frame clones only, minus some. The table shows roughly 500,000 clones, with around 78% occurring only once. Germline V gene lookup returns CDR1 MNHEY and CDR2 SMNVEV (reference sequence). The CDR3 is 15 residues long. V dropped 10 bases and J dropped 2; count of bases not matched to a gene: 12. These same records also appear under a second study, on human thymus T cells.

Sequences were obtained from thymocytes. This chain joins TRBV27 and TRBJ2-3; the match to TRBD2 covers 7 bases. This receptor was identified in a boy less than two years old with a congenital heart defect. The CDR3 here is CATSPGTTDTDTQYF. CDR3 DNA: TGTGCCACCTCCCCCGGGACTACAGACACAGATACGCAGTATTTT.